This entry is about one TCR beta chain. The antigen is undetermined. A junction end diverges from the germline sequence, so it may reflect a read error. The record originates from a study of T cell repertoires in cytomegalovirus infection. MiXCR, run by TCRdb on the reads, gives a single entry per CDR3 protein. The table records about 770,000 distinct CDR3 sequences, 29% of them present only once. This CDR3 is 14 amino acids long. Material: cultured CD8+ T cells from PBMCs, obtained from culture after CMV antigen stimulation. This chain links TRBV12-3 or TRBV12-4 with TRBJ1-5; tentative D call: TRBD1 (5 bases). This receptor was obtained from a human donor in good health (CMV status not recorded). Some clones in this sample may be carry-over from other donors' samples. This chain's CDR3 is CASSLGESDQPQHF. The CDR3 DNA is TGTGCCAGCAGCTTAGGGGAGTCGGATCAGCCCCAGCATTTT.